This TCR beta chain was captured in a study of T cells after yellow fever vaccination. TCRdb re-called the 5' RACE reads with MiXCR, one entry per CDR3 protein. The table has approximately 300,000 distinct CDR3 sequences, around 11% seen once; the top ten hold 3.3%. This clonotype was seen a single time. CDR1 and CDR2 from the germline V gene are MNHEY and SMNVEV (reference sequence). V lost 5 bases, J lost 1 base, and 16 bases lay in between. The CDR3 contains 16 residues. This chain links TRBV27 with TRBJ2-3; D assignment may be TRBD1 or TRBD2 (5 bases each). This TCR was sampled from a man younger than 35 who received the YFV17D yellow fever vaccine. The sequences come from CD4+ T cells sorted from PBMCs, collected 45 days after the yellow fever booster vaccination. Here the CDR3 DNA reads TGTGCCAGCAGTCAACGGGACCCGGCGGGCACAGATACGCAGTATTTT. Translated: CASSQRDPAGTDTQYF.